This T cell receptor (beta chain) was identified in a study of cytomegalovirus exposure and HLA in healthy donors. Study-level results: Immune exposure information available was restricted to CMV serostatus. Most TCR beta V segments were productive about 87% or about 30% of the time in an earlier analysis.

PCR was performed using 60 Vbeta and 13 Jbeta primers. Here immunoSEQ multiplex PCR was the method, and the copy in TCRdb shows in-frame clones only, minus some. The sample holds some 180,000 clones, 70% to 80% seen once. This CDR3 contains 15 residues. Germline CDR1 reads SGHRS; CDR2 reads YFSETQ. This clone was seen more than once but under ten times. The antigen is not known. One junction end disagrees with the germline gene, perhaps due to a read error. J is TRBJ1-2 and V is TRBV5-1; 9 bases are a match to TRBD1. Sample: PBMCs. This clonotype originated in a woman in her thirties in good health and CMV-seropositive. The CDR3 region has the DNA TGTGCCAGCAGCTTGGGGGGACAGGGCCGCTATGGCTACACCTTC. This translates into CASSLGGQGRYGYTF.